This T cell receptor (beta chain) stems from a study of beta chain features in type 1 diabetes. Study-level information: Healthy donors and patients had similar age, gender and cell yields.

Post-sort purity exceeded 95% for all sorted populations. To note about this clone: Its antigen is as yet unknown.

Study results and limitations: Relative to healthy donors, patients appeared to have naive, central memory and Treg TCRB repertoires that were more similar. In all four CD4+ subsets, TCRB CDR3 length was significantly, moderately reduced in type 1 diabetes.

Expressed TCRB transcripts were sequenced after all isolated RNA was converted to cDNA. Roughly 3.4 million reads per sample on average were obtained from naive, central memory and regulatory T cell samples. Measured with immunoSEQ multiplex PCR; TCRdb has only the in-frame clones, and not every one. This table holds 250,000 or so clones, over 11% found once. In germline, CDR1 is MNHEY, CDR2 SVGAGI. Unmatched junction bases numbered 3, after V lost 0 bases and J lost 7 bases. The CDR3 spans 15 residues. Sequencing was done on a sample of naive CD4+ T cells from blood. The sequence was collected from a man aged 25-45 years with type 1 diabetes. This chain links TRBV6-5 with TRBJ1-4, with 9 bases identical to TRBD1. DNA for the CDR3: TGTGCCAGCAGTTACTCAACAGGGGGCAGTGAAAAACTGTTTTTT. It is translated as CASSYSTGGSEKLFF.